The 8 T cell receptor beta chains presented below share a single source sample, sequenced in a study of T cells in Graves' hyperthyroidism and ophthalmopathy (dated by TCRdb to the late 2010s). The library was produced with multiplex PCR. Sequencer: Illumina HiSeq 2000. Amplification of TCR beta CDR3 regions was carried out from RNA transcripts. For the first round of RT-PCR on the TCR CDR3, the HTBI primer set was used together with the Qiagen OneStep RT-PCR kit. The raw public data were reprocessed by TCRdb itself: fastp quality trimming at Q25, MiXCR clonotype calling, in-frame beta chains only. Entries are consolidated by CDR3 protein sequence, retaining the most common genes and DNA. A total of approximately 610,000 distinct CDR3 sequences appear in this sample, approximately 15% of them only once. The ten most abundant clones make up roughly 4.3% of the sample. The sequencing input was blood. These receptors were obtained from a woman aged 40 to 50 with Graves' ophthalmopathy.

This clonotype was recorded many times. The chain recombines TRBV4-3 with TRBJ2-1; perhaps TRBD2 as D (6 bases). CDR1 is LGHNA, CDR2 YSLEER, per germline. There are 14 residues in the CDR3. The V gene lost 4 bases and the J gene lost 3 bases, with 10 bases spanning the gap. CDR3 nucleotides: TGCGCCAGCAGCCCCGGAGGGGACTACAATGAGCAGTTCTTC. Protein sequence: CASSPGGDYNEQFF.

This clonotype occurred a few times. The CDR3 loop is CASSFRTGGGQPQHF. In DNA form, the CDR3 reads TGTGCCAGCAGTTTTCGGACAGGGGGCGGTCAGCCCCAGCATTTT. The J gene is TRBJ1-5, the V gene TRBV28; TRBD1 matches 11 bases. This CDR3 region has 15 residues. Trimming at V came to 3 bases and at J to 6 bases, leaving 4 bases not matched to a gene. Germline V lookup: CDR1 MDHEN, CDR2 SYDVKM. Full variable domain (remainder filled in from reference TRBV28 and TRBJ1-5): DVKVTQSSRYLVKRTGEKVFLECVQDMDHENMFWYRQDPGLGLRLIYFSYDVKMKEKGDIPEGYSVSREKKERFSLILESASTNQTSMYLCASSFRTGGGQPQHFGDGTRLSIL.

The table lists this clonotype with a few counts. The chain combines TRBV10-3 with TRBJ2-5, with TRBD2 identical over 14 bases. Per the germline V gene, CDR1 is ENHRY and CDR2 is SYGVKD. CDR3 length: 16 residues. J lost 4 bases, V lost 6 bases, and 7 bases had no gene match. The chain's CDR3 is CAISGTSGRGGETQYF. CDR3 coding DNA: TGTGCCATCAGCGGGACTAGCGGGAGAGGAGGAGAGACCCAGTACTTC.

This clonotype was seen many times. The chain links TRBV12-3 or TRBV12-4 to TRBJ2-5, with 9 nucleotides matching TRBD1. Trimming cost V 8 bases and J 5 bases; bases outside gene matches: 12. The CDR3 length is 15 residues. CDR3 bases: TGTGCCAGCCGGGCGGGACAGGGCCAGTGGGAGACCCAGTACTTC. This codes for CASRAGQGQWETQYF.

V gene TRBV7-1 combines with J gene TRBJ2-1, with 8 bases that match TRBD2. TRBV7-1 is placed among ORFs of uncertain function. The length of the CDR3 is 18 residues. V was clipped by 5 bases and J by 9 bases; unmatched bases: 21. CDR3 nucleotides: TGTGCCAGCAGCGGAGCGGCCGGGACTAGGGGCAGGCGGGGTGAGCAGTTCTTC. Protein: CASSGAAGTRGRRGEQFF.

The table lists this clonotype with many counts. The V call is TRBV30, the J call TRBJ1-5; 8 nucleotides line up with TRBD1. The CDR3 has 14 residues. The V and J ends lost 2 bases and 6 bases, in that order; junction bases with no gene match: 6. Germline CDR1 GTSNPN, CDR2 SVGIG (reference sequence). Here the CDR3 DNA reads TGTGCCTGGAGTACAACAGGGGGAGCTCAGCCCCAGCATTTT. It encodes CAWSTTGGAQPQHF.

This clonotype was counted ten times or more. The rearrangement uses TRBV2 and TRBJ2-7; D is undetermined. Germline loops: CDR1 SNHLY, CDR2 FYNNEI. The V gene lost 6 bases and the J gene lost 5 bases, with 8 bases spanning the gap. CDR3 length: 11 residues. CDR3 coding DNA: TGTGCCAGCAGGCCCTTGGACGAGCAGTACTTC. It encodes CASRPLDEQYF.

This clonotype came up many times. The CDR3, as DNA: TGTGCCAGCGACGACAGAAGGAACACTGAAGCTTTCTTT. Amino acid sequence: CASDDRRNTEAFF. The chain links TRBV19 to TRBJ1-1, with D perhaps TRBD1 (5 bases). The CDR3 length is 13 residues. The germline V gene encodes CDR1 LNHDA and CDR2 SQIVND (reference sequence). Trimming stripped 9 bases from V and 1 base from J, with 12 bases between.